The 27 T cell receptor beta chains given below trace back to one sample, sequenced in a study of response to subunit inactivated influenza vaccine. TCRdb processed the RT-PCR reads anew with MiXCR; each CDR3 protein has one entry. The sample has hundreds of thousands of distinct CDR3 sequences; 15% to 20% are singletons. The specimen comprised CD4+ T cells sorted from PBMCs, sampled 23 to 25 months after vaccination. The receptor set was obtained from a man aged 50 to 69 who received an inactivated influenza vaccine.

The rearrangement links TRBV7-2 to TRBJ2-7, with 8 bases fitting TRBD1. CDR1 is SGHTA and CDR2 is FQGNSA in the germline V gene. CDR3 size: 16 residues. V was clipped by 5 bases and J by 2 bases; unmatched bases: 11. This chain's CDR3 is CASSLYPGQATYEQYF. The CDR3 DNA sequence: TGTGCCAGCAGCCTCTACCCGGGACAGGCGACCTACGAGCAGTACTTC. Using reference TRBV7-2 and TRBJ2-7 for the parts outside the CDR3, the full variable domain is GAGVSQSPSNKVTEKGKDVELRCDPISGHTALYWYRQSLGQGLEFLIYFQGNSAPDKSGLPSDRFSAERTGGSVSTLTIQRTQQEDSAVYLCASSLYPGQATYEQYFGPGTRLTVT.

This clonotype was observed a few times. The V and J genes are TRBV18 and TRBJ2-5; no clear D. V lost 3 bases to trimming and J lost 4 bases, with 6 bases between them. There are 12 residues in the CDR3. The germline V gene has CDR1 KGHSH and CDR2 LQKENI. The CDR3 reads CASSPWTETQYF. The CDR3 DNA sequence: TGTGCCAGCTCACCGTGGACAGAGACCCAGTACTTC.

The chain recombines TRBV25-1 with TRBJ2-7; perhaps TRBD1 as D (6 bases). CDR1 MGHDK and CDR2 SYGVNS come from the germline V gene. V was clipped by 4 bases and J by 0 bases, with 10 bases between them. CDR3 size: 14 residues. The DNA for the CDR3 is TGTGCCAGCAGTGGACAGGCGTACTCCTACGAGCAGTACTTC. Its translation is CASSGQAYSYEQYF.

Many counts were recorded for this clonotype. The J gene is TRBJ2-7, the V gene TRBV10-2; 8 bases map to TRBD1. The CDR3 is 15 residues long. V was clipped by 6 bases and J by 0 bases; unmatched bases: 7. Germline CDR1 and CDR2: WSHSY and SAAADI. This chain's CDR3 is CASSVDRDSSYEQYF. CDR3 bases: TGCGCCAGCAGCGTGGACAGGGACAGCTCCTACGAGCAGTACTTC.

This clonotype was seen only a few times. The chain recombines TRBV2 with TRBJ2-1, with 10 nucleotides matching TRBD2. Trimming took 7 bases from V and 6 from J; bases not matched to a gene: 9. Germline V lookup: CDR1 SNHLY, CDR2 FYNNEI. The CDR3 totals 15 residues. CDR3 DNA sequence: TGTGCCAGCACCAGTCTAGCGGGGGCGGGCAATGAGCAGTTCTTC. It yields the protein CASTSLAGAGNEQFF.

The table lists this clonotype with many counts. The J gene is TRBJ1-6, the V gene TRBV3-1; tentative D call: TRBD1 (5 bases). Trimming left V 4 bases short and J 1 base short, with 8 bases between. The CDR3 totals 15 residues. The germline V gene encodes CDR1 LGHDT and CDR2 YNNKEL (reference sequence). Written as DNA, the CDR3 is TGTGCCAGCAGCCCGGGGGTGTCCTATAATTCACCCCTCCACTTT. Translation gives CASSPGVSYNSPLHF.

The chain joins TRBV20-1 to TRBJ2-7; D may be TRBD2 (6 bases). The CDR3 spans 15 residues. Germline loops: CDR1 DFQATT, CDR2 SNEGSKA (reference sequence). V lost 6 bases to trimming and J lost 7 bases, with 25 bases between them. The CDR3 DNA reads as TGCAGTGCGAAGGATATAGCGGATTGGGGCGGGGAGCAGTACTTC. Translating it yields CSAKDIADWGGEQYF.

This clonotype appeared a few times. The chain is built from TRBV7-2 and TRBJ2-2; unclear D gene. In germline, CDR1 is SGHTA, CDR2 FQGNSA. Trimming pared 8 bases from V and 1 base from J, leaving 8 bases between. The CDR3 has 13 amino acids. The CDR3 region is CASLTRNTGELFF. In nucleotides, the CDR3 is TGTGCCAGCTTGACAAGGAACACCGGGGAGCTGTTTTTT.

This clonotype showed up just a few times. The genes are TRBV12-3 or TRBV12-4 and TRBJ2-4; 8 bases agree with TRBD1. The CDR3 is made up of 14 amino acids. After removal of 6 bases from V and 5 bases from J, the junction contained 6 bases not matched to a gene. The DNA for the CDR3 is TGTGCCAGCAGAAACAGGGGGATCGAAAACATTCAGTACTTC. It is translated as CASRNRGIENIQYF.

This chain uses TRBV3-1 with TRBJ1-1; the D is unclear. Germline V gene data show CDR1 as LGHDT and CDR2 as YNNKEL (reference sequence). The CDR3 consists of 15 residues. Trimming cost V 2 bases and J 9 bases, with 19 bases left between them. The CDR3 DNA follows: TGTGCCAGCAGCCAATCACCTTGGCAAGTGTTAAAAGCTTTCTTT. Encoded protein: CASSQSPWQVLKAFF.

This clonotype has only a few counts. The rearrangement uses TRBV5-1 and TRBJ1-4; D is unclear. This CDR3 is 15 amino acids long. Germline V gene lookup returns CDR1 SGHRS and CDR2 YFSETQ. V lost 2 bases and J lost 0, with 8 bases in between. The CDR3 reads CASSFRRATNEKLFF. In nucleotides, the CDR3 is TGCGCCAGCAGCTTTAGGAGAGCAACTAATGAAAAACTGTTTTTT.

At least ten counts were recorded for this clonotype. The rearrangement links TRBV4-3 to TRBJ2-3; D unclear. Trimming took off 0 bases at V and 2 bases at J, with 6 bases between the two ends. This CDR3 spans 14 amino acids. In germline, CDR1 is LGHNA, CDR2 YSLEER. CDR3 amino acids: CASSQDLDTDTQYF. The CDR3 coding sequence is TGCGCCAGCAGCCAAGACCTGGACACAGATACGCAGTATTTT.

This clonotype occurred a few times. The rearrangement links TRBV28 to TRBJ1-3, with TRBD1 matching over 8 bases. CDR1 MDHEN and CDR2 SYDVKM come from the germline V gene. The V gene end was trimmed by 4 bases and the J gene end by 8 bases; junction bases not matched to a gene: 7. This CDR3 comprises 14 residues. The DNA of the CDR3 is TGTGCCAGCAGTTCCATGACAGGGGTGGACACCATATATTTT. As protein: CASSSMTGVDTIYF.

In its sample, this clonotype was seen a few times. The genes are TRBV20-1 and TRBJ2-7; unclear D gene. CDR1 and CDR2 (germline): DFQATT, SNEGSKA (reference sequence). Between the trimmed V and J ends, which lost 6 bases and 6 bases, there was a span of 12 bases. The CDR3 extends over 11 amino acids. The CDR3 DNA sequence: TGCAGTGCCGCGGCCCCCGCCGAGCAGTACTTC. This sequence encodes CSAAAPAEQYF.

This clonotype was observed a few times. CDR3 protein: CASSSRGLGEQFF. CDR3 nucleotides: TGTGCCAGCAGTTCCAGGGGGCTGGGTGAGCAGTTCTTC. The rearrangement uses TRBV12-3 or TRBV12-4 and TRBJ2-1, with 8 positions matching TRBD1. The CDR3 has 13 residues. V trimming: 4 bases; J trimming: 9 bases; junction bases outside the gene matches: 5.

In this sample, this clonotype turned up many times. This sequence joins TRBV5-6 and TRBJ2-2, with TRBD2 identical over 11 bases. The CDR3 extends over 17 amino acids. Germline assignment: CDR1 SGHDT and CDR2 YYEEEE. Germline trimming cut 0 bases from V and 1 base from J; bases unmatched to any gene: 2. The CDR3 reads CASSLAGLAGNTGELFF. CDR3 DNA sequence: TGTGCCAGCAGCTTGGCCGGACTAGCGGGGAACACCGGGGAGCTGTTTTTT.

In DNA form, the CDR3 reads TGTGCCAGCAGTTTTCGGGGAGCCGGGGAGCTGTTTTTT. This encodes CASSFRGAGELFF. The chain couples TRBV12-3 or TRBV12-4 to TRBJ2-2, with a weak D call TRBD2 (5 bases). The CDR3 covers 13 residues. The germline V and J ends were trimmed by 3 bases and 6 bases, with 8 bases remaining between them.

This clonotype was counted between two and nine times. This CDR3 is CASRSPGLYEQYF. The CDR3 DNA reads as TGTGCCAGCAGGTCCCCAGGGTTGTACGAGCAGTACTTC. The chain uses TRBV28 and TRBJ2-7, with D possibly TRBD1 on 5 matching bases. The germline V gene has CDR1 MDHEN and CDR2 SYDVKM. V was trimmed by 6 bases and J by 4 bases, leaving 13 bases between them. The CDR3 is made up of 13 amino acids.

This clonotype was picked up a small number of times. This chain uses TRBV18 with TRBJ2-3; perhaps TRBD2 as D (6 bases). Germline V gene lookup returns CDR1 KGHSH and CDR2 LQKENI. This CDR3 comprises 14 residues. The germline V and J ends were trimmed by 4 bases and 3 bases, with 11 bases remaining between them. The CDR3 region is CASSRNGGTDTQYF. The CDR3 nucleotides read TGTGCCAGCTCACGAAATGGAGGGACAGATACGCAGTATTTT.

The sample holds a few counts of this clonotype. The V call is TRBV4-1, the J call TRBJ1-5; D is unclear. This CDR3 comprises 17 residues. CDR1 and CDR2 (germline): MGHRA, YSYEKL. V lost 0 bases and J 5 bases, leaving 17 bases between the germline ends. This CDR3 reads CASSQDPSEGIHQPQHF. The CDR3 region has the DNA TGCGCCAGCAGCCAAGATCCATCGGAGGGCATCCATCAGCCCCAGCATTTT.

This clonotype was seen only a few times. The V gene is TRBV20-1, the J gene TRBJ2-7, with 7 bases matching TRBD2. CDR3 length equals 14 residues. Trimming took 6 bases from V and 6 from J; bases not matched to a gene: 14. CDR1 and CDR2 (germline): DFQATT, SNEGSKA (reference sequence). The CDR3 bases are TGCAGTGCCCAGCGGGCTAGCGGCCCCCCCGAGCAGTACTTC. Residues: CSAQRASGPPEQYF.

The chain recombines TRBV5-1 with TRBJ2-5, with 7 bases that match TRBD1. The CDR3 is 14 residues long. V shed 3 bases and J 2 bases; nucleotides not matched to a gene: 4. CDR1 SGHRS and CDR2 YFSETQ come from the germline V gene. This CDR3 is CASSWGQLQETQYF. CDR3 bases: TGCGCCAGCAGCTGGGGACAGCTTCAAGAGACCCAGTACTTC.

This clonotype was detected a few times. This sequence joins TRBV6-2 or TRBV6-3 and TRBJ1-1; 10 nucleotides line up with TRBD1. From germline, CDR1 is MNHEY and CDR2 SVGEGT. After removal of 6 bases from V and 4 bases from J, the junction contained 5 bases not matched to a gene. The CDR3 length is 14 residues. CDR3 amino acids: CASRLRDRGTEAFF. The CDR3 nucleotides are TGTGCCAGCAGACTACGGGACAGGGGCACTGAAGCTTTCTTT.

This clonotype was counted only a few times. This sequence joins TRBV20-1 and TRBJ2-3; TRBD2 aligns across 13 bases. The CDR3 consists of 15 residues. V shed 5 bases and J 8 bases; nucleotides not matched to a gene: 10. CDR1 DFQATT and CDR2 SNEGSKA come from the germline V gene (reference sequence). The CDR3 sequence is CSAFPGTSGVRTQYF. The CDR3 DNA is TGCAGTGCTTTTCCCGGGACTAGCGGGGTCCGTACGCAGTATTTT.

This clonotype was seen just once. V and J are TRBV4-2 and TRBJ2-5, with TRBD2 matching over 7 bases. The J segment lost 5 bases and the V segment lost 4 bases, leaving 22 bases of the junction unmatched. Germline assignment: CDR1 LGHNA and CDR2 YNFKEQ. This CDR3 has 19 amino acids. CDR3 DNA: TGTGCCAGCAGCCGAACCGGGACTACCTATAACCAAGGGTGGGAGACCCAGTACTTC. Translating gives CASSRTGTTYNQGWETQYF.

The CDR3 reads CASSQDPPQRGGMDIQYF. The CDR3 DNA sequence: TGTGCCAGCAGCCAAGATCCCCCTCAGCGGGGGGGCATGGACATTCAGTACTTC. The chain links TRBV4-2 to TRBJ2-4; TRBD2 matches 10 bases. CDR1 is LGHNA, CDR2 YNFKEQ, per germline. V lost 0 bases, J lost 8 bases, and 13 bases stayed unmatched. This CDR3 contains 18 residues.

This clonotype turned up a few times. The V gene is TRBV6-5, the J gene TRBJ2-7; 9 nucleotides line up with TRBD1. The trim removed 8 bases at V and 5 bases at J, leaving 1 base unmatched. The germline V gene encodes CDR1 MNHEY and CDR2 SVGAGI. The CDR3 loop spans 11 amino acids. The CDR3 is CASRQGDEQYF. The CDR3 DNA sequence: TGTGCCAGCCGACAGGGGGACGAGCAGTACTTC.